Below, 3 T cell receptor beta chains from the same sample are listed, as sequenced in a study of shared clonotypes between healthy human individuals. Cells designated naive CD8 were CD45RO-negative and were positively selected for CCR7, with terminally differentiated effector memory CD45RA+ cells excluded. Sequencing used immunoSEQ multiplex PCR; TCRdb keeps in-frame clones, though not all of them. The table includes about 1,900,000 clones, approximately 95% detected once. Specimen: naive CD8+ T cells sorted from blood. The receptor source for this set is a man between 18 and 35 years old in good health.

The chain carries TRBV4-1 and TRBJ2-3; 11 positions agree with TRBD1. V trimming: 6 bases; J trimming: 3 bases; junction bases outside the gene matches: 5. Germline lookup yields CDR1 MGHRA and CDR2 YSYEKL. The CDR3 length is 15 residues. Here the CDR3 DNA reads TGCGCCAGCAGTGGACAGGGGGCTCGGACAGATACGCAGTATTTT. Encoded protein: CASSGQGARTDTQYF.

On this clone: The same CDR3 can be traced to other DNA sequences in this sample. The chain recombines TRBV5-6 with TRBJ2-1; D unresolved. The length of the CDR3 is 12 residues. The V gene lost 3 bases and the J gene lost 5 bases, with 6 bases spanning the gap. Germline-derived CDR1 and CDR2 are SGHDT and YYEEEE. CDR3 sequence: CASSSQDNEQFF. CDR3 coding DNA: TGTGCCAGCAGCTCGCAGGACAATGAGCAGTTCTTC.

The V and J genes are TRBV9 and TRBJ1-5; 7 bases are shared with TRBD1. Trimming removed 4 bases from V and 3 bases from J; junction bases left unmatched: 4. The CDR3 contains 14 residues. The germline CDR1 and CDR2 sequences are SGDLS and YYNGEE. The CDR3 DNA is TGTGCCAGCAGCATTACAGGGGACAATCAGCCCCAGCATTTT. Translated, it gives CASSITGDNQPQHF.